This record looks at one TCR beta chain sequence and its context. Its antigen remains unknown. The sequence runs out 3 residues before the end of the CDR3; the remainder is reconstructed from the germline J gene. Patients had low serum IgG, IgA and/or IgM and specific antibody deficiency. Trimming stripped 1 base from V and 6 bases from J, with 13 bases between. The CDR3 has 14 residues. From germline, CDR1 is SNHLY and CDR2 FYNNEI. These data are taken from a study of T cell clonality in common variable immunodeficiency. The method was immunoSEQ multiplex PCR; TCRdb's version includes in-frame clones alone and lacks a portion of them. The sample contains roughly 6,800 clones, none of them singletons. Study observations and caveats: Authors noted CVID clonality's cause needs subpopulation repertoire sequencing. In common variable immunodeficiency, TCR beta chains reportedly carried fewer deletions and N-nucleotide insertions.

The sequencing sample was made of peripheral blood mononuclear cells. The receptor was derived from a human donor with common variable immunodeficiency. The chain is built from TRBV2 and TRBJ2-7; perhaps TRBD2 as D (5 bases). CDR3 DNA (partial): TGTGCCAGCAGTGAAGGGAATAGCGTCGGCGAG. Amino acid sequence: CASSEGNSVGE. Given in full, the CDR3 is CASSEGNSVGEQYF.